This T cell receptor beta chain was sequenced in a study of T-cell memory formation after mild COVID-19. Study conclusions and caveats: Pre-infection memory harbored some responding clones, suggesting cross-reactive memory joined.

The CDR3 consists of 13 residues. Trimming pared 0 bases from V and 7 bases from J, leaving 10 bases between. Germline CDR1 is SGHRS and CDR2 is YFSETQ. Each CDR3 protein is one row after TCRdb ran MiXCR on the 5' RACE reads. The sample carries 120,000 or so distinct CDR3 sequences, about a sixth recorded once. By share of the sample, this clonotype is medium-sized (0.01 to 0.1%). No antigen is known for it. The sequence was obtained from a man aged 18 to 30 who had mild COVID-19 (a few samples of this study predate the infection). Cell type and time point are not known. Sequencing used PBMCs or a T cell subset sorted from them (not recorded which). The rearrangement uses TRBV5-1 and TRBJ2-5; a weak D match, TRBD1 (5 bases). CDR3: CASSLDLQGTQYF. In DNA form, the CDR3 reads TGCGCCAGCAGCTTGGACCTGCAGGGGACCCAGTACTTC.